The rows below give T cell receptor beta chains drawn from one sample of a study of lymphopenia after photon versus proton radiotherapy. Sequencing was performed with immunoSEQ multiplex PCR; in TCRdb, only in-frame clones are kept and a portion is missing. The sample lists thousands of clones; more than 85% were seen once. Sequences were derived from peripheral blood, sampled from a patient treated with photon-based radiotherapy. These receptors all come from a man aged 60 to 75 with cholangiocarcinoma. CDR3s include the opening cysteine and the closing phenylalanine or tryptophan. Fields, in order: J gene, V gene, clone size, D gene, CDR3 DNA, CDR3 protein. A D gene is named only where the DNA matches it firmly. Size is stated for part of the rows, as once, few or many counts, or as a class when the clone is expanded.

TRBJ1-2 TRBV19 once - TGTGCCAGTAGAAAGTTACAGGTGGAAGGCTACACCTTC CASRKLQVEGYTF
TRBJ1-5 TRBV2 - - TGTGCCAGCAGTGAAGCGGAGGTGGGTCGTGATCAGCCCCAGCATTTT CASSEAEVGRDQPQHF
TRBJ1-4 TRBV28 - - TGTGCCAGCAGTCGGCCCCGAGAGGGTAATGAAAAACTGTTTTTT CASSRPREGNEKLFF
TRBJ2-3 TRBV28 once - TGTGCCAGCAGTCGTGGCAGAAGCACAGATACGCAGTATTTT CASSRGRSTDTQYF
TRBJ2-3 TRBV28 - TRBD1 TGTGCCAGCAGTCCCCCCCCACAGGGGCCCTCACTAGGTACGCAGTATTTT CASSPPPQGPSLGTQYF
TRBJ2-2 TRBV9 - TRBD2 TGTGCCAGCAGCGCATGGGGAGGGGCAGGCACCGGGGAGCTGTTTTTT CASSAWGGAGTGELFF
TRBJ2-1 TRBV29-1 few - TGCAGCGGGGCTGAAAGCAACAATGAGCAGTTCTTC CSGAESNNEQFF
TRBJ1-5 TRBV6-1 - TRBD1 TGTGCCAGCAGTGAAGCGGGACAGGGGGCGTCTTATAATCAGCCCCAGCATTTT CASSEAGQGASYNQPQHF
TRBJ1-5 TRBV6-5 - - TGTGCCAGCAGTTACTCGATTCGAGAACCCCAGCCCCAGCATTTT CASSYSIREPQPQHF
TRBJ2-6 TRBV11-2 - - TGTGCCAGCAGCTTATTGGGGAACGGGGCCAACGTCCTGACTTTC CASSLLGNGANVLTF
TRBJ2-3 TRBV19 - TRBD1 TGTGCCAGTAGTAAGACAGGGGGCCGTGGGGCAGATACGCAGTATTTT CASSKTGGRGADTQYF
TRBJ2-1 TRBV9 - TRBD1 TGTGCCAGCAGCGTAGTTTCAACAGGGGACGAGCAGTTCTTC CASSVVSTGDEQFF
TRBJ2-6 TRBV27 - - TGTGCCAGCAGTTCGAGTTACGGCAACTCTGGGGCCAACGTCCTGACTTTC CASSSSYGNSGANVLTF
TRBJ1-4 TRBV7-8 - TRBD1 TGTGCCAGCAGCTCAGGGACAGGGGGACGAAAAAAACTGTTTTTT CASSSGTGGRKKLFF
TRBJ2-2 TRBV7-2 - - TGTGCCAGCAGCTTATCGGTCTTCCAGGGAAGGAACACCGGGGAGCTGTTTTTT CASSLSVFQGRNTGELFF
TRBJ2-7 TRBV5-6 - TRBD1 TGTGCCAGCAGCTTGTGGGGACAGGGGCATTTGGGTCGCTACGAGCAGTACTTC CASSLWGQGHLGRYEQYF
TRBJ2-5 TRBV19 - - TGTGCCAGTAGTATACAGGAAGGGGAGACCCAGTACTTC CASSIQEGETQYF
TRBJ1-4 TRBV28 - - TGTGCCAGCAGGCCCCAGGGGACGCCTAATGAAAAACTGTTTTTT CASRPQGTPNEKLFF